This T cell receptor (beta chain) was observed in a study of spatial heterogeneity in lung cancer. By share of the sample, this clonotype is medium-sized. Its antigen is still unknown. This beta chain was picked up by a library intended for alpha chains and is off target, so its count carries little meaning. As to time point: sample taken at primary tumor resection. Germline assignment: CDR1 LGHNA and CDR2 YSLEER. The trim removed 0 bases at V and 3 bases at J, leaving 2 bases unmatched. The CDR3 covers 15 residues. Each CDR3 protein is one row after TCRdb ran MiXCR on the 5' RACE reads. The sample has about 18,000 distinct CDR3 sequences, about 9.6% seen once; the top ten hold about a fifth. Findings and caveats of the study: Tumor mutation counts were tracked by expanded intratumoral alpha and beta TCR counts.

The clonotype originates from a female donor with early-stage non-small cell lung cancer. This chain connects TRBV4-3 to TRBJ2-7, with TRBD1 matching 10 bases. The material was lung tumor tissue, obtained at surgery. The DNA for the CDR3 is TGCGCCAGCAGCCAAGAGAGGACAGGGGGCTACGAGCAGTACTTC. This gives the protein CASSQERTGGYEQYF.